This TCR beta chain came from a study of cytomegalovirus exposure and HLA in healthy donors. Whole-study findings and limits: Cytomegalovirus association was assigned to some 160 TCR beta chains.

Note on this clone: Its antigen is unidentified.

Trimming cost V 6 bases and J 7 bases, with 10 bases left between them. This CDR3 is built from 13 residues. Germline V gene data show CDR1 as ENHRY and CDR2 as SYGVKD. TCRdb's copy holds only in-frame clones and misses some; the assay was immunoSEQ multiplex PCR. The repertoire includes about 150,000 clones, about 94% of them detected once, and 1.8% sits in the top ten. The sample comprised PBMCs. The chain has TRBV10-3 and TRBJ1-6; D is undetermined. The sequence came from a man between 18 and 29 years old in good health and CMV-seropositive. CDR3 region: CAIRSESNSPLHF. The CDR3 nucleotides are TGTGCCATCAGATCGGAGTCCAATTCACCCCTCCACTTT.